This T cell receptor (beta chain) originates from a study of T cells in localized non-small cell lung cancer. General study points: In the blood, greater T cell density corresponded to longer overall survival.

V lost 0 bases, J lost 3 bases, and 2 bases stayed unmatched. The CDR3 has 14 residues. Germline assignment: CDR1 GTSNPN and CDR2 SVGIG (reference sequence). Clones were read by immunoSEQ multiplex PCR, and TCRdb kept only the in-frame ones, dropping some. This table holds 9,500 to 14,000 clones, roughly 29% found once. Notes on this clone: Its cognate antigen is unknown.

This specimen was lung tumor tissue, taken before any cancer treatment. The sequence derives from a man aged 40 to 70 with stage I lung adenocarcinoma. This chain uses TRBV30 with TRBJ2-3; 8 nucleotides line up with TRBD2. The CDR3 DNA is TGTGCCTGGAGTGTAGCGGGGGTGACAGATACGCAGTATTTT. Its translation is CAWSVAGVTDTQYF.